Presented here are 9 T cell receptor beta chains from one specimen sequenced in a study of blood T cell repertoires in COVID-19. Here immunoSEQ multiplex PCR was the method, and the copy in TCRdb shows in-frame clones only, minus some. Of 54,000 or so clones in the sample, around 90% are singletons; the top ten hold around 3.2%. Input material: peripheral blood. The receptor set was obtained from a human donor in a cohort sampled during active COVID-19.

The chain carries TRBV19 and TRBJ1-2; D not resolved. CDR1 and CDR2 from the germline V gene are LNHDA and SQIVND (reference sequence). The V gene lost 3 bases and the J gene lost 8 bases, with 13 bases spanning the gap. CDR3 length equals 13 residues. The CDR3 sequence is CASSIGARGGYTF. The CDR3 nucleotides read TGTGCCAGTAGTATTGGAGCCAGAGGAGGCTACACCTTC.

The CDR3, as DNA: TGTGCCAGCGGGACAGGGTGGTCTCGCAATCAGCCCCAGCATTTT. Its translation: CASGTGWSRNQPQHF. The V call is TRBV2, the J call TRBJ1-5; 9 bases are a match to TRBD1. Trimming cost V 8 bases and J 2 bases; bases outside gene matches: 7. Germline CDR1 SNHLY, CDR2 FYNNEI. This CDR3 has 15 residues.

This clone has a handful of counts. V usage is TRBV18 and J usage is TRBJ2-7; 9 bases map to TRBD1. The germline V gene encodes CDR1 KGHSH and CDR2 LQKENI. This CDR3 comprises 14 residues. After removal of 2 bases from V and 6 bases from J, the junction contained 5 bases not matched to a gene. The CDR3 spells CASSPAGQGGEQYF. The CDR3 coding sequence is TGTGCCAGCTCACCAGCGGGACAGGGTGGCGAGCAGTACTTC.

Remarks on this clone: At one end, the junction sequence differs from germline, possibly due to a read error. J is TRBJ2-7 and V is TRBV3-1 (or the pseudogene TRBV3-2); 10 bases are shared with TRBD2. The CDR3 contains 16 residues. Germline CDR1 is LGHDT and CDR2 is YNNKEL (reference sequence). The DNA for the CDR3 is TGTGCCAGCAGCCCAGCCATTTCGGGACTAGCGCCTATCAAGCACTTC. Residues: CASSPAISGLAPIKHF.

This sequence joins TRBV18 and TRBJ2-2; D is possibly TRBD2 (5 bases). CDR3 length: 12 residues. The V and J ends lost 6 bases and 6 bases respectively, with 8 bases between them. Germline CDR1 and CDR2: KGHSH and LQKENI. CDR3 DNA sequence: TGTGCCAGCTCGGGAGACGCCGGGGAGCTGTTTTTT. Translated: CASSGDAGELFF.

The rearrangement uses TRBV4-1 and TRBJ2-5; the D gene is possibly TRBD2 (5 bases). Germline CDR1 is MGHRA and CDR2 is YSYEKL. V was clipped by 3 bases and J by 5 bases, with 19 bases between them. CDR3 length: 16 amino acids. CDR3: CASSQRLSPLGETQYF. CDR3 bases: TGCGCCAGCAGCCAGCGACTATCCCCCTTAGGGGAGACCCAGTACTTC.

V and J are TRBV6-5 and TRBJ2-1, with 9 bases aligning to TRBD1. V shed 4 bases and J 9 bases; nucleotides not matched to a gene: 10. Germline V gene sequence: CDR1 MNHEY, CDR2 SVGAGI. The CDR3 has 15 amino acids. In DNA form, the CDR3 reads TGTGCCAGCAGTTCCGCCGGGACAGGGCGAGGTGAGCAGTTCTTC. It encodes CASSSAGTGRGEQFF.

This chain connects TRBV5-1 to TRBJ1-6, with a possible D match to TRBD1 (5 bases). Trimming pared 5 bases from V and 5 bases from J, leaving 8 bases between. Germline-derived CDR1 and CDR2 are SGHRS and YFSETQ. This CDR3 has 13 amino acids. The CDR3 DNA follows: TGCGCCAGCAGGGCAGGGAATAATTCACCCCTCCACTTT. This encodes CASRAGNNSPLHF.

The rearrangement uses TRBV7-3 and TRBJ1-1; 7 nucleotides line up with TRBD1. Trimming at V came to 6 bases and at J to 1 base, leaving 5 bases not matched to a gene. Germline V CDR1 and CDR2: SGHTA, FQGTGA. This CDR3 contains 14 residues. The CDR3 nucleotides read TGTGCCAGCAGTAGAGGGGGCGGGAACACTGAAGCTTTCTTT. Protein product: CASSRGGGNTEAFF.